A selection of T cell receptor beta chains follows, all from one sample in a study of vaccination effects on CD4 cells after COVID-19. These receptors' targets are unknown. The repertoire was sequenced with immunoSEQ multiplex PCR; TCRdb's copy has only in-frame clones and lacks some. The sample has 40,000 to 45,000 clones; about 67% are singletons. The material sequenced was CD4+ T cells from PBMCs cultured without peptide, taken after COVID-19 vaccination. The receptors shown here come from a human donor who received a COVID-19 vaccine. Each CDR3 is given with its conserved first and last residue. D genes are given only for firm matches. Clone size is not always given. Where it is, it says once, few, many or a class for expanded clones.

d_call: TRBD1
clone_size: -
j_call: TRBJ2-5
v_call: TRBV12-3/TRBV12-4
cdr3_nt: TGTGCCAGCAGTTTAAGGGACACAGGGGCCCAGTACTTC
cdr3_aa: CASSLRDTGAQYF

d_call: -
clone_size: -
j_call: TRBJ2-3
v_call: TRBV4-1
cdr3_nt: TGCGCCAGCAGCCAAGTCTTGGGTTCGGTGGTCAACGCAGATACGCAGTATTTT
cdr3_aa: CASSQVLGSVVNADTQYF

d_call: -
clone_size: -
j_call: TRBJ2-2
v_call: TRBV18
cdr3_nt: TGTGCCAGCTCACCAACGGCTCCGCGGGGCACGAACACCGGGGAGCTGTTTTTT
cdr3_aa: CASSPTAPRGTNTGELFF

d_call: -
clone_size: few
j_call: TRBJ1-1
v_call: TRBV19
cdr3_nt: TGTGCCAGTAGTATAGTGGTTAGGAACACTGAAGCTTTCTTT
cdr3_aa: CASSIVVRNTEAFF

d_call: -
clone_size: -
j_call: TRBJ1-5
v_call: TRBV5-8
cdr3_nt: TGTGCCAGCAGCTTTGAAATTTATAGCAATCAGCCCCAGCATTTT
cdr3_aa: CASSFEIYSNQPQHF

d_call: TRBD1
clone_size: medium-sized
j_call: TRBJ2-7
v_call: TRBV27
cdr3_nt: TGTGCCAGCAGCCAAAAGGGGACAGGGGTTCGGGACTACGAGCAGTACTTC
cdr3_aa: CASSQKGTGVRDYEQYF

d_call: -
clone_size: -
j_call: TRBJ2-3
v_call: TRBV6-1
cdr3_nt: TGTGCCAGCAGTGAGACTTACCGGAGTACGCAGTATTTT
cdr3_aa: CASSETYRSTQYF

d_call: -
clone_size: few
j_call: TRBJ2-1
v_call: TRBV11-2
cdr3_nt: TGTGCCAGCACGTTACAGAGTTCCTACAATGAGCAGTTCTTC
cdr3_aa: CASTLQSSYNEQFF

d_call: TRBD2
clone_size: once
j_call: TRBJ2-1
v_call: TRBV3-1/TRBV3-2
cdr3_nt: TGTGCCAGCAGCCAAGGTCTCGCTAGCGGGGGGGTTAATGAGCAGTTCTTC
cdr3_aa: CASSQGLASGGVNEQFF

d_call: TRBD1
clone_size: -
j_call: TRBJ1-2
v_call: TRBV2
cdr3_nt: TGTGCCAGCAGTTCCGGACAGGGTTCTTATGGCTACACCTTC
cdr3_aa: CASSSGQGSYGYTF

d_call: TRBD2
clone_size: few
j_call: TRBJ2-1
v_call: TRBV4-1
cdr3_nt: TGCGCCAGCAGCCAAGAGGGCATTCTAGCGGATAGCTCCTACAATGAGCAGTTCTTC
cdr3_aa: CASSQEGILADSSYNEQFF

d_call: -
clone_size: few
j_call: TRBJ2-7
v_call: TRBV11-3
cdr3_nt: TGTGCCAGCAGCTTGGGGTCGGGGTGGGAGCAGTACTTC
cdr3_aa: CASSLGSGWEQYF

d_call: TRBD2
clone_size: once
j_call: TRBJ2-3
v_call: TRBV4-2
cdr3_nt: TGTGCCAGCAGCCAAGATCTGACTAGCGGGGGGACAGATACGCAGTATTTT
cdr3_aa: CASSQDLTSGGTDTQYF

d_call: TRBD1
clone_size: -
j_call: TRBJ1-2
v_call: TRBV11-2
cdr3_nt: TGTGCCAGCAGCTTAAACTCAGGGGGCGACTATGGCTACACCTTC
cdr3_aa: CASSLNSGGDYGYTF

d_call: -
clone_size: -
j_call: TRBJ2-5
v_call: TRBV2
cdr3_nt: TGTGCCAGCAGTGAGGAGGGTCTGGAGACCCAGTACTTC
cdr3_aa: CASSEEGLETQYF

d_call: -
clone_size: -
j_call: TRBJ1-1
v_call: TRBV9
cdr3_nt: TGTGCCAGCAGCGTAGAGTCAACAAACACTGAAGCTTTCTTT
cdr3_aa: CASSVESTNTEAFF

d_call: -
clone_size: -
j_call: TRBJ1-2
v_call: TRBV3-1/TRBV3-2
cdr3_nt: TGTGCCAGCAGCCAAGATGCCGGGGGCAACTATGGCTACACCTTC
cdr3_aa: CASSQDAGGNYGYTF

d_call: -
clone_size: few
j_call: TRBJ2-6
v_call: TRBV5-8
cdr3_nt: TGTGCCAGCAGCTTAGGCTACTCTGGGGCCAACGTCCTGACTTTC
cdr3_aa: CASSLGYSGANVLTF

d_call: -
clone_size: -
j_call: TRBJ2-3
v_call: TRBV3-1/TRBV3-2
cdr3_nt: TGTGCCAGCAGCCCCCGGGTTAGCGGCTTCACAGATACGCAGTATTTT
cdr3_aa: CASSPRVSGFTDTQYF

d_call: -
clone_size: few
j_call: TRBJ1-5
v_call: TRBV2
cdr3_nt: TGTGCCAGCAGTGGGGACATTCAGCCCCAGCATTTT
cdr3_aa: CASSGDIQPQHF

d_call: -
clone_size: -
j_call: TRBJ2-3
v_call: TRBV7-8
cdr3_nt: TGTGCCAGCAGCTTAGGCCCCAGCGGCATGGCCACAGATACGCAGTATTTT
cdr3_aa: CASSLGPSGMATDTQYF

d_call: -
clone_size: -
j_call: TRBJ2-1
v_call: TRBV2
cdr3_nt: TGTGCCAGCAGTGAACTAGAGGGCTCCTACAATGAGCAGTTCTTC
cdr3_aa: CASSELEGSYNEQFF

d_call: TRBD1
clone_size: -
j_call: TRBJ1-2
v_call: TRBV7-6
cdr3_nt: TGTGCCAGCAGCTTAGGGACAGGGACTACGTATGGCTACACCTTC
cdr3_aa: CASSLGTGTTYGYTF

d_call: TRBD1
clone_size: -
j_call: TRBJ1-2
v_call: TRBV5-1
cdr3_nt: TGCGCCACCGGGACAGGGTCGGGCTATGGCTACACCTTC
cdr3_aa: CATGTGSGYGYTF

d_call: -
clone_size: -
j_call: TRBJ2-7
v_call: TRBV5-5
cdr3_nt: TGTGCCAGCAGCTTGGTGATGAGGGCGGGTAAGGTCAGCGACGAGCAGTACTTC
cdr3_aa: CASSLVMRAGKVSDEQYF

d_call: TRBD2
clone_size: -
j_call: TRBJ2-1
v_call: TRBV18
cdr3_nt: TGTGCCAGCTCACCAAGGACTAGCGGGAGGGCCACGTACAATGAGCAGTTCTTC
cdr3_aa: CASSPRTSGRATYNEQFF

d_call: -
clone_size: -
j_call: TRBJ2-7
v_call: TRBV5-6
cdr3_nt: TGTGCCAGCAGCTACCCCCCGGAGGCGGCCTCCTACGAGCAGTACTTC
cdr3_aa: CASSYPPEAASYEQYF

d_call: TRBD1
clone_size: -
j_call: TRBJ1-1
v_call: TRBV6-5
cdr3_nt: TGTGCCAGCAGCGGCGGACAGGGTATCGCTTTCTTT
cdr3_aa: CASSGGQGIAFF

d_call: -
clone_size: large
j_call: TRBJ1-6
v_call: TRBV2
cdr3_nt: TGTGCCAGCAGAAGCGGGAATAATTCACCCCTCCACTTT
cdr3_aa: CASRSGNNSPLHF

d_call: -
clone_size: -
j_call: TRBJ2-3
v_call: TRBV20-1
cdr3_nt: TGCAGTGCTAGAGAACCAGAAGCGCAGTATTTT
cdr3_aa: CSAREPEAQYF

d_call: -
clone_size: -
j_call: TRBJ1-2
v_call: TRBV7-2
cdr3_nt: TGTGCCAGCAGCTTCCCGACAGGTACCCTCTATGGCTACACCTTC
cdr3_aa: CASSFPTGTLYGYTF

d_call: -
clone_size: -
j_call: TRBJ2-7
v_call: TRBV14
cdr3_nt: TGTGCCAGCAGCCAAGTATTTCGATTGGGGGGACGGATTAGCTCCTACGAGCAGTACTTC
cdr3_aa: CASSQVFRLGGRISSYEQYF

d_call: -
clone_size: once
j_call: TRBJ2-2
v_call: TRBV6-1
cdr3_nt: TGTGCCAGCAGTGAGGATAGCGGGAACACCGGGGAGCTGTTTTTT
cdr3_aa: CASSEDSGNTGELFF

d_call: TRBD1
clone_size: -
j_call: TRBJ2-1
v_call: TRBV7-8
cdr3_nt: TGTGCCAGCAGCACCTCCGGGACAGAAAACAATGAGCAGTTCTTC
cdr3_aa: CASSTSGTENNEQFF

d_call: -
clone_size: -
j_call: TRBJ1-3
v_call: TRBV6-1
cdr3_nt: TGTGCCAGCAGTGACGCAGGGTTACCGGGAAACACCATATATTTT
cdr3_aa: CASSDAGLPGNTIYF

d_call: -
clone_size: -
j_call: TRBJ1-5
v_call: TRBV21-1
cdr3_nt: TGTGCCAGCAGCCTTGCCGTATGGGGGGGCTGTATTGGCAATCAGCCCCAGCATTTT
cdr3_aa: CASSLAVWGGCIGNQPQHF

d_call: TRBD2
clone_size: -
j_call: TRBJ2-5
v_call: TRBV29-1
cdr3_nt: TGCAGCGGAGAAGCGGGAGGCCAAGAGACCCAGTACTTC
cdr3_aa: CSGEAGGQETQYF

d_call: TRBD1
clone_size: -
j_call: TRBJ1-2
v_call: TRBV6-4
cdr3_nt: TGTGCCAGCAGTGACACGTACCGGGACAGGGCCTATGGCTACACCTTC
cdr3_aa: CASSDTYRDRAYGYTF

d_call: TRBD1
clone_size: once
j_call: TRBJ2-3
v_call: TRBV5-4
cdr3_nt: TGTGCCAGCAGATTGGACAGGGACCTCACAGATACGCAGTATTTT
cdr3_aa: CASRLDRDLTDTQYF

d_call: -
clone_size: -
j_call: TRBJ1-3
v_call: TRBV5-1
cdr3_nt: TGCGCCAGCAGCTCGAATGTGATAGGATCTGGAAACACCATATATTTT
cdr3_aa: CASSSNVIGSGNTIYF